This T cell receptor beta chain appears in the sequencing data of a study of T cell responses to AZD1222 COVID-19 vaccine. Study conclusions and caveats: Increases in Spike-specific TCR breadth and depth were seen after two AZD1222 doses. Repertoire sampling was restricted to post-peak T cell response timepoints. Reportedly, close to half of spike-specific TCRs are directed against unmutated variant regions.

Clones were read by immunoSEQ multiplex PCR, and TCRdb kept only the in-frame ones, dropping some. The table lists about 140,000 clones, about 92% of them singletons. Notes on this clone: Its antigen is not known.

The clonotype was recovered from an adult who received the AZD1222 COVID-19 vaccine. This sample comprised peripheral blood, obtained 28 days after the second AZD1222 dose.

DNA for the CDR3: TGTGCCAGCAGCTCTCCCGGGGGGGATACGCAGTATTTT. Translating it yields CASSSPGGDTQYF. The chain carries TRBV28 and TRBJ2-3; 7 bases agree with TRBD2. V lost 6 bases, J lost 6 bases, and 6 bases stayed unmatched. The CDR3 loop spans 13 amino acids. CDR1 and CDR2 (germline): MDHEN, SYDVKM.